Listed below are T cell receptor beta chains from one sample, sequenced in a study of T cell responses to AZD1222 COVID-19 vaccine. Produced via immunoSEQ multiplex PCR; TCRdb's table is partial and in-frame only. The sample has over 130,000 clones. Sequencing used peripheral blood. The receptors here all came from an adult in good health. CDR3s leave out the opening cysteine and the closing phenylalanine or tryptophan. Each record gives: V gene, CDR3 protein.

>TRBV6-5
ASSYTYRGPEAF
>TRBV28
ASSSPGTGFNYGYT
>TRBV7-9
ASNPKGFEGNTIY
>TRBV25-1
ASRGGGNEKLF
>TRBV5-1
ASSSTVNYGYT
>TRBV7-2
ASSLRSGTGGGKLF
>TRBV7-8
ASSRSQGPNTEAF
>TRBV5-1
ASSADPGWEYEQY
>TRBV28
ASSTLPSGGQETQY
>TRBV11-2
ASSPQGATTHSPLH
>TRBV15
ATSRGGTGNYGYT
>TRBV12-3/TRBV12-4
ASSLQGGAEAF
>TRBV6-5
ASSIQGGAYNEQF
>TRBV4-1
ASSQERTF
>TRBV6-5
ASVPGMNTEAF
>TRBV2
ASSMDRGNYGYT
>TRBV6-6
ASNGQTNQPQH
>TRBV7-9
ASSPRDPPGGGYT
>TRBV28
ASSLWGAGRNYEQY
>TRBV6-1
ASSDRGTPRNTEAF
>TRBV28
ASSAGTGLYGYT
>TRBV29-1
SALPPGDRGEAF
>TRBV6-5
ASKLDSGANVLT
>TRBV11-3
ASSFSAAGGGYT
>TRBV30
AWSRQGSNEKLF
>TRBV19
ASSRVTGELF
>TRBV15
ATSRVGGRHEKLF
>TRBV18
ASSLPLVGYT
>TRBV5-1
ASSLGSPGYGYT
>TRBV6-2/TRBV6-3
ASSYLQGTEAF
>TRBV2
ASSGQGSSNYGYT
>TRBV7-8
ASSSPNREPSNQPQH
>TRBV28
ASRKPTGVNTEAF
>TRBV19
ASRDRGRDEQY
>TRBV27
ASSLQQVWGNTIY
>TRBV3-1/TRBV3-2
ASSQVWQSGGQETQY
>TRBV30
ASDVGGNQPQH
>TRBV3-1/TRBV3-2
ASTIITGDSNQPQH
>TRBV14
ASSIRTGNTEAF
>TRBV9
ASSVVPGNSGANVLT
>TRBV2
ASRRDSPRSQSNQPQH
>TRBV6-2/TRBV6-3
ASSYLGDYGTQY